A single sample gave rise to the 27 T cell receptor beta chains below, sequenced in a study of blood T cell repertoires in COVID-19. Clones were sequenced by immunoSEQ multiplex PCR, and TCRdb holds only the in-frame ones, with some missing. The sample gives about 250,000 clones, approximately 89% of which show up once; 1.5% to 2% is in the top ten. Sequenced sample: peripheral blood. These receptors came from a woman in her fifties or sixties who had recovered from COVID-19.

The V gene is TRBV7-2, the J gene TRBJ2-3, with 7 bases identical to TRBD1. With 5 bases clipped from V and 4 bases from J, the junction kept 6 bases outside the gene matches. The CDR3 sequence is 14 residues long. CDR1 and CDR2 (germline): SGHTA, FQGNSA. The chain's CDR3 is CASSKQGRADTQYF. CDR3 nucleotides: TGTGCCAGCAGCAAACAGGGGCGCGCAGATACGCAGTATTTT.

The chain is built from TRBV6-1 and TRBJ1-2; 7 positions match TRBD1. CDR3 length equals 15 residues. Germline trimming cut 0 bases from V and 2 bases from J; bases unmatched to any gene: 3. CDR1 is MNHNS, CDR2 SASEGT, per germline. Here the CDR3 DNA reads TGTGCCAGCAGTGAAGCGCAGGGACAGAACTATGGCTACACCTTC. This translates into CASSEAQGQNYGYTF.

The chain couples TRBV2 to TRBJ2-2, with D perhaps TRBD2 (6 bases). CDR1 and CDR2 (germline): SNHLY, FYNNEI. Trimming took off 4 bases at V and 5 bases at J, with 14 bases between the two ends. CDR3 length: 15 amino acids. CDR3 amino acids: CASSAGVRRTGELFF. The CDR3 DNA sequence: TGTGCCAGCAGTGCGGGGGTCAGGAGGACCGGGGAGCTGTTTTTT.

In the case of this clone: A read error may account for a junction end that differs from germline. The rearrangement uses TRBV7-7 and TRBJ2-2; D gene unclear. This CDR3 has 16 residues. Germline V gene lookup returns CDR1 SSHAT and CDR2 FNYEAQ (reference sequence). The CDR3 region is CASSFVHGGNTGELFF. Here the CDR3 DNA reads TGTGCTAGCAGCTTTGTACATGGCGGTAACACCGGGGAGCTGTTTTTT. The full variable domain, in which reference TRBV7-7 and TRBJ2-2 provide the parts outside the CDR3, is GAGVSQSPRYKVTKRGQDVTLRCDPISSHATLYWYQQALGQGPEFLTYFNYEAQPDKSGLPSDRFSAERPEGSISTLTIQRTEQRDSAMYRCASSFVHGGNTGELFFGEGSRLTVL.

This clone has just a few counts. The CDR3 nucleotides read TGTGCCAGCAGTTTTGCCCCTCGAGCCGAAGCTTTCTTT. It codes for CASSFAPRAEAFF. The rearrangement joins TRBV12-3 or TRBV12-4 to TRBJ1-1; D not certain. V was shortened by 3 bases and J by 8 bases, with 13 bases between the two germline ends. The CDR3 loop spans 13 amino acids.

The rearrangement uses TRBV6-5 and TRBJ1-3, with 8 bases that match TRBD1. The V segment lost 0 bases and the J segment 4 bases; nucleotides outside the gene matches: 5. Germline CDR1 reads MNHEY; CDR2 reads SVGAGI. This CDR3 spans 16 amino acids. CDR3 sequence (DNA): TGTGCCAGCAGTTACTCCTTACAGGGGGGAGGAAACACCATATATTTT. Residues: CASSYSLQGGGNTIYF.

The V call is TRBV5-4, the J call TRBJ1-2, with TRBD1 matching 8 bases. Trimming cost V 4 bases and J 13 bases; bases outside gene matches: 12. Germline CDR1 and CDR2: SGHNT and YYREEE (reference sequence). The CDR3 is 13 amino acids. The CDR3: CASSQDRVQSVTF. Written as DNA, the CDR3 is TGTGCCAGCAGCCAGGACAGGGTGCAATCGGTCACCTTC.

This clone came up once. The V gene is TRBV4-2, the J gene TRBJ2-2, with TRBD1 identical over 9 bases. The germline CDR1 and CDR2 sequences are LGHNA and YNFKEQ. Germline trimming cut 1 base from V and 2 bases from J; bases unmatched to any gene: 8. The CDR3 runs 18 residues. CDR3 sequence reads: CASSQAGQGLGNTGELFF. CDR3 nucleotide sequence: TGTGCCAGCAGCCAAGCGGGACAGGGTCTGGGAAACACCGGGGAGCTGTTTTTT.

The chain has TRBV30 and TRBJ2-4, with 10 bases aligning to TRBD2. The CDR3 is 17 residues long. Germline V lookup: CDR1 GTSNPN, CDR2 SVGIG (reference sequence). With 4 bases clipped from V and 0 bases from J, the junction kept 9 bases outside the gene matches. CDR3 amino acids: CAWKLAGGRKAKNIQYF. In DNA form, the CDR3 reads TGTGCCTGGAAATTAGCGGGGGGACGAAAAGCCAAAAACATTCAGTACTTC.

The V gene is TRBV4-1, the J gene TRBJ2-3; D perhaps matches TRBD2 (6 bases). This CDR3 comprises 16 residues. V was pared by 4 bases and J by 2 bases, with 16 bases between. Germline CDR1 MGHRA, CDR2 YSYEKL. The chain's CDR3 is CASSPYPRGTTDTQYF. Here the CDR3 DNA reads TGCGCCAGCAGCCCCTACCCCCGGGGGACCACAGATACGCAGTATTTT.

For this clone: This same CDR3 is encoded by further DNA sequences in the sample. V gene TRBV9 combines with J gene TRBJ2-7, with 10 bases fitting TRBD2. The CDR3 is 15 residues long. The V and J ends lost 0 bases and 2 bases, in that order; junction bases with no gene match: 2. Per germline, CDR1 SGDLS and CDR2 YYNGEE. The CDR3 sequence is CASSVGLAGAYEQYF. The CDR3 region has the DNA TGTGCCAGCAGCGTAGGGCTAGCGGGGGCCTACGAGCAGTACTTC. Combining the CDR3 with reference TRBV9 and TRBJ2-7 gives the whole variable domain DSGVTQTPKHLITATGQRVTLRCSPRSGDLSVYWYQQSLDQGLQFLIQYYNGEERAKGNILERFSAQQFPDLHSELNLSSLELGDSALYFCASSVGLAGAYEQYFGPGTRLTVT.

CDR3 sequence: CAIGRGNEKLFF. The CDR3 nucleotides read TGTGCCATCGGCAGGGGGAATGAAAAACTGTTTTTT. This chain connects TRBV10-3 to TRBJ1-4; 7 positions agree with TRBD1. In germline, CDR1 is ENHRY, CDR2 SYGVKD. With V trimmed by 8 bases and J by 5 bases, 2 bases remained unmatched. The CDR3 extends over 12 amino acids.

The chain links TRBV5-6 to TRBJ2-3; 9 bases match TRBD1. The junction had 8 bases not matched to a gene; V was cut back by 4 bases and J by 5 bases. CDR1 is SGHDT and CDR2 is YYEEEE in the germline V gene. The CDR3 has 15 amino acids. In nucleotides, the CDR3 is TGTGCCAGCAGCCCTAGGAACAGGGGGCGAGATACGCAGTATTTT. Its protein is CASSPRNRGRDTQYF.

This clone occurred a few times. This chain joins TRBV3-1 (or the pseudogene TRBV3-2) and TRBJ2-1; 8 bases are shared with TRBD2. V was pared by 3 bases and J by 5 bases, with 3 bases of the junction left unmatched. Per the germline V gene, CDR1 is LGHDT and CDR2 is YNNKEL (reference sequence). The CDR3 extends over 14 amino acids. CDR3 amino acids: CASSQTSADNEQFF. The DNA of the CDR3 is TGTGCCAGCAGCCAGACTAGCGCGGACAATGAGCAGTTCTTC.

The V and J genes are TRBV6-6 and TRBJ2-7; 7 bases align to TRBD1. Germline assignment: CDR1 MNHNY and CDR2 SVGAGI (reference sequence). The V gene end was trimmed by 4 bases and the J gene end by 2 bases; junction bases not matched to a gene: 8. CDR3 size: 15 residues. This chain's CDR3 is CASSFNRGNTYEQYF. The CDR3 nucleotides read TGTGCCAGCAGTTTTAACAGGGGAAATACCTACGAGCAGTACTTC.

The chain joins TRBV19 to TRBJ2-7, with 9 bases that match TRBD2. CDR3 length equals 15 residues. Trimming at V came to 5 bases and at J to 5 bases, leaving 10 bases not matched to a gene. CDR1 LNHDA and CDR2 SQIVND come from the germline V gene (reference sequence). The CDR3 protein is CASSPRVAGAHEQYF. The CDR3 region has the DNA TGTGCCAGTAGTCCTCGGGTAGCGGGGGCCCACGAGCAGTACTTC. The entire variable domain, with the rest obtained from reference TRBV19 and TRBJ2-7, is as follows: DGGITQSPKYLFRKEGQNVTLSCEQNLNHDAMYWYRQDPGQGLRLIYYSQIVNDFQKGDIAEGYSVSREKKESFPLTVTSAQKNPTAFYLCASSPRVAGAHEQYFGPGTRLTVT.

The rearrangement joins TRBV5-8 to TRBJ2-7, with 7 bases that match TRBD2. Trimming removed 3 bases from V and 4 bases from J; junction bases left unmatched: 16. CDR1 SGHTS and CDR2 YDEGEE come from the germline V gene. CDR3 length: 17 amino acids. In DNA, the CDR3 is TGTGCCAGCAGCTCCCTATACCCTAGCGGCGTTGTGTACGAGCAGTACTTC. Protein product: CASSSLYPSGVVYEQYF. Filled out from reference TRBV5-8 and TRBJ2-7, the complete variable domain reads EAGVTQSPTHLIKTRGQQATLRCSPISGHTSVYWYQQALGLGLQFLLWYDEGEERNRGNFPPRFSGRQFPNYSSELNVNALELEDSALYLCASSSLYPSGVVYEQYFGPGTRLTVT.

CDR3 in amino acids: CAISEPGQGNSPLHF. The CDR3 nucleotides read TGTGCCATCAGTGAACCGGGACAGGGGAATTCACCCCTCCACTTT. The chain is built from TRBV10-3 and TRBJ1-6, with 10 nucleotides matching TRBD1. V was clipped by 3 bases and J by 7 bases; unmatched bases: 3. The CDR3 totals 15 residues. Germline CDR1 is ENHRY and CDR2 is SYGVKD.

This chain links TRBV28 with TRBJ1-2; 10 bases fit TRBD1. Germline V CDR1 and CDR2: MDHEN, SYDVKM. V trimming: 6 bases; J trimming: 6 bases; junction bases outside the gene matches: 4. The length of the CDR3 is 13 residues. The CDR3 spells CASRPTGGDGYTF. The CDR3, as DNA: TGTGCCAGCAGGCCGACAGGGGGCGATGGCTACACCTTC.

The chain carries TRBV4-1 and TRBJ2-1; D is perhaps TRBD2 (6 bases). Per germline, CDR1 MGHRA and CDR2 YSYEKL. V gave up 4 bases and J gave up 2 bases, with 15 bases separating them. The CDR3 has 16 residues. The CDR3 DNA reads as TGCGCCAGCAGCCTCTGGCAACGCGGGGCCTACAATGAGCAGTTCTTC. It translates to CASSLWQRGAYNEQFF.

CDR3 residues: CASSYSGLAGVETQYF. The DNA of the CDR3 is TGTGCCAGCAGCTACTCGGGACTAGCGGGGGTAGAGACCCAGTACTTC. V and J are TRBV7-2 and TRBJ2-5, with 14 bases aligning to TRBD2. Per the germline V gene, CDR1 is SGHTA and CDR2 is FQGNSA. V lost 4 bases and J lost 4; bases outside the gene matches: 5. This CDR3 has 16 residues.

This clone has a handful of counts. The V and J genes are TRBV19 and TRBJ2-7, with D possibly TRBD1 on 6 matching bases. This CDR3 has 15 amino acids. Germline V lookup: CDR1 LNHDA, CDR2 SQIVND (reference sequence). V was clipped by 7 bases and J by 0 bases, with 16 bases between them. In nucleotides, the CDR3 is TGTGCCAGTACGGAGTCACCAGGGGACTCCTACGAGCAGTACTTC. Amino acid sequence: CASTESPGDSYEQYF. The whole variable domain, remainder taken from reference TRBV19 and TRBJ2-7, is DGGITQSPKYLFRKEGQNVTLSCEQNLNHDAMYWYRQDPGQGLRLIYYSQIVNDFQKGDIAEGYSVSREKKESFPLTVTSAQKNPTAFYLCASTESPGDSYEQYFGPGTRLTVT.

The CDR3 region is CASSRRGAVNEQFF. CDR3 nucleotide sequence: TGTGCCAGCAGTAGGCGGGGGGCCGTTAATGAGCAGTTCTTC. The gene calls are TRBV27 and TRBJ2-1; 8 bases align to TRBD2. Germline-derived CDR1 and CDR2 are MNHEY and SMNVEV (reference sequence). V shed 5 bases, J shed 7 bases, and the junction held 7 bases outside the gene matches. CDR3 length: 14 residues.

CDR3 protein: CASSMEGAGYTF. The CDR3 nucleotides are TGTGCCAGCAGTATGGAGGGTGCCGGCTACACCTTC. The V gene is TRBV2, the J gene TRBJ1-2, with unresolved D. This CDR3 spans 12 amino acids. Germline-derived CDR1 and CDR2 are SNHLY and FYNNEI. Between the trimmed V and J ends, which lost 5 bases and 8 bases, there was a span of 12 bases.

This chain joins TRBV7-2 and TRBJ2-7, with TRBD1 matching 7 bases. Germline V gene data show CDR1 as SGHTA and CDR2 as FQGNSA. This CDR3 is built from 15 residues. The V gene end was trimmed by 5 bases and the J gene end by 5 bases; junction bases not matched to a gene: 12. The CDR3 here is CASSARQGTGDEQYF. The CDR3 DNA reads TGTGCCAGCAGCGCAAGACAGGGTACGGGCGACGAGCAGTACTTC.

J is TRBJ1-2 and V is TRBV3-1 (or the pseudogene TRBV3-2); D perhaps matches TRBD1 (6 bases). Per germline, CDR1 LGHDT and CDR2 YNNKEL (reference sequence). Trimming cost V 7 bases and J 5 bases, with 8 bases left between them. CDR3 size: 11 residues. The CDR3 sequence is CASNRGYGYTF. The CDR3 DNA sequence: TGTGCCAGCAATAGGGGGTATGGCTACACCTTC.

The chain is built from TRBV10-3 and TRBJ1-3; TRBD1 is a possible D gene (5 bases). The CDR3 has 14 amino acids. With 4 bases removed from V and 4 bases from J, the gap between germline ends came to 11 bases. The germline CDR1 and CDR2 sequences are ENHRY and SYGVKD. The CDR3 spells CAISGTGAGNTIYF. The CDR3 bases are TGTGCCATCAGTGGAACAGGCGCAGGAAACACCATATATTTT.